This TCR beta chain stems from a study of early stage breast cancer tumors. Study overall: Most invasive tumors, about 70% of the 16, were ER+/PR+/HER2-. Invasive lobular carcinomas made up about 30% of the 12 ER+/PR+/HER2- tumors.

The CDR3 totals 14 residues. CDR1 and CDR2 (germline): GTSNPN, SVGIG (reference sequence). V dropped 5 bases and J dropped 5; count of bases not matched to a gene: 9. Sequenced by immunoSEQ multiplex PCR; TCRdb stores in-frame clones only, minus some. The table has around 30,000 clones, around 67% seen once. The receptor's source is a person in their thirties with breast cancer. Sequencing used breast tumor tissue. This chain connects TRBV30 to TRBJ2-5, with TRBD1 matching 9 bases. CDR3 DNA: TGTGCCTGGCGGACAGGGGTTTATCAGGAGACCCAGTACTTC. As protein: CAWRTGVYQETQYF.